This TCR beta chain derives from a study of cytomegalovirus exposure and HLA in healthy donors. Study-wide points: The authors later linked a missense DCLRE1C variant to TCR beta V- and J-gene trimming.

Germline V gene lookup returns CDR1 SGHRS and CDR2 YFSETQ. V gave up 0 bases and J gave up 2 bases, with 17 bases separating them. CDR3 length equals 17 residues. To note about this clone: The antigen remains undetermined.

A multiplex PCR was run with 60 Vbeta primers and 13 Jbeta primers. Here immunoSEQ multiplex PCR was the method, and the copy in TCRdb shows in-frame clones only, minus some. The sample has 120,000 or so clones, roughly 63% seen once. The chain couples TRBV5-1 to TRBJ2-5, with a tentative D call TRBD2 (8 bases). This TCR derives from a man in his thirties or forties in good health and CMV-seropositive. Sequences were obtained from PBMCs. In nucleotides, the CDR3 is TGCGCCAGCAGCTTGGGAAGGGGGCGGGGGGTTCAAGAGACCCAGTACTTC. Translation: CASSLGRGRGVQETQYF.